Below are 8 T cell receptor beta chains sequenced from a single sample in a study of blood T cell repertoires in COVID-19. Clones were sequenced by immunoSEQ multiplex PCR, and TCRdb holds only the in-frame ones, with some missing. Among 85,000 to 95,000 clones listed, under 95% were seen once. Source material: peripheral blood. These TCRs come from a woman aged 45-59 years in a cohort sampled during active COVID-19.

In this sample, this clone turned up a few times. The chain joins TRBV11-3 to TRBJ2-1, with D perhaps TRBD2 (5 bases). Germline V gene lookup returns CDR1 SGHNT and CDR2 YENEEA. Deletions cut 5 bases from V and 0 bases from J, with 14 bases between. The CDR3 has 16 amino acids. The DNA of the CDR3 is TGTGCCAGCAGCCCCAGGCAGCGGAGCTCCTACAATGAGCAGTTCTTC. Its protein is CASSPRQRSSYNEQFF.

The V gene is TRBV28, the J gene TRBJ1-6, with 8 bases identical to TRBD1. CDR3 length: 15 residues. Germline trimming cut 6 bases from V and 7 bases from J; bases unmatched to any gene: 8. CDR1 and CDR2 from the germline V gene are MDHEN and SYDVKM. The CDR3: CASSPDRGTNSPLHF. The CDR3 DNA reads as TGTGCCAGCAGCCCCGACAGGGGAACGAATTCACCCCTCCACTTT.

V is TRBV28 and J is TRBJ2-1, with 11 bases aligning to TRBD2. V shed 4 bases and J 4 bases; nucleotides not matched to a gene: 6. The CDR3 runs 16 residues. Per germline, CDR1 MDHEN and CDR2 SYDVKM. The CDR3 loop is CASSSRTSGRYNEQFF. CDR3 sequence (DNA): TGTGCCAGCAGTTCCCGGACTAGCGGGCGTTACAATGAGCAGTTCTTC. Full variable domain (missing parts from reference TRBV28 and TRBJ2-1): DVKVTQSSRYLVKRTGEKVFLECVQDMDHENMFWYRQDPGLGLRLIYFSYDVKMKEKGDIPEGYSVSREKKERFSLILESASTNQTSMYLCASSSRTSGRYNEQFFGPGTRLTVL.

This clone was picked up a small number of times. The chain uses TRBV7-9 and TRBJ1-2, with D perhaps matching TRBD1 (5 bases). The CDR3 totals 13 residues. V lost 6 bases to trimming and J lost 4 bases, with 12 bases between them. Germline CDR1 SEHNR, CDR2 FQNEAQ (reference sequence). CDR3 nucleotide sequence: TGTGCCAGCAGTTCAGGGAATCTCTATGGCTACACCTTC. Translation: CASSSGNLYGYTF.

The chain joins TRBV13 to TRBJ2-3; 7 nucleotides align to TRBD2. CDR3 length: 16 residues. Germline-derived CDR1 and CDR2 are PRHDT and FYEKMQ (reference sequence). With V trimmed by 1 base and J by 4 bases, 8 bases remained unmatched. The CDR3 loop is CASSLVTSDESDTQYF. DNA for the CDR3: TGTGCCAGCAGCTTAGTTACTAGCGACGAGTCAGATACGCAGTATTTT.

The gene calls are TRBV5-1 and TRBJ2-6, with TRBD1 matching 8 bases. The CDR3 has 17 amino acids. V was pared by 4 bases and J by 2 bases, with 8 bases of the junction left unmatched. Germline V CDR1 and CDR2: SGHRS, YFSETQ. This CDR3 reads CASSPGTGRPGANVLTF. CDR3 bases: TGCGCCAGCAGCCCCGGGACAGGTCGACCTGGGGCCAACGTCCTGACTTTC. Full variable domain (remainder filled in from reference TRBV5-1 and TRBJ2-6): KAGVTQTPRYLIKTRGQQVTLSCSPISGHRSVSWYQQTPGQGLQFLFEYFSETQRNKGNFPGRFSGRQFSNSRSEMNVSTLELGDSALYLCASSPGTGRPGANVLTFGAGSRLTVL.

The chain joins TRBV19 to TRBJ1-6; 8 nucleotides agree with TRBD1. J lost 0 bases, V lost 5 bases, and 3 bases had no gene match. Per germline, CDR1 LNHDA and CDR2 SQIVND (reference sequence). The CDR3 length is 16 residues. The CDR3 region has the DNA TGTGCCAGTAGTCGACAGGGGTCCTCCTATAATTCACCCCTCCACTTT. The encoded protein is CASSRQGSSYNSPLHF.

This rearrangement joins TRBV7-2 to TRBJ2-4, with TRBD1 as a possible D gene (5 bases). V was shortened by 4 bases and J by 2 bases, with 12 bases between the two germline ends. The germline V gene has CDR1 SGHTA and CDR2 FQGNSA. The CDR3 sequence is 15 residues long. The CDR3, as DNA: TGTGCCAGCAGCTCCCCGACAGAAACCAAAAACATTCAGTACTTC. It specifies CASSSPTETKNIQYF.